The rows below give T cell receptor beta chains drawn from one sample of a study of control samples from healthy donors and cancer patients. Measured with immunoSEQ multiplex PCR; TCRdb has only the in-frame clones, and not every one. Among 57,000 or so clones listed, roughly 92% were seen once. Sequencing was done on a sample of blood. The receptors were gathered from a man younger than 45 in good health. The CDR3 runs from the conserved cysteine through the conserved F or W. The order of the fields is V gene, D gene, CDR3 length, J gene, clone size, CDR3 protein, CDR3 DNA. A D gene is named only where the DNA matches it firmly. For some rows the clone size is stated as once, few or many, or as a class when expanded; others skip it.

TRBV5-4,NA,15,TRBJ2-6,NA,CASSLRGAGANVLTF,TGTGCCAGCAGCTTGAGGGGAGCTGGGGCCAACGTCCTGACTTTC
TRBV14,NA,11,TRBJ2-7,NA,CASSLQGEQYF,TGTGCCAGCAGCCTCCAAGGGGAGCAGTACTTC
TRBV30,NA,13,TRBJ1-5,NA,CAWSVWSGQPQHF,TGTGCCTGGAGTGTATGGTCCGGGCAGCCCCAGCATTTT
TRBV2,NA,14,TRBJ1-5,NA,CASSDRQGNQPQHF,TGTGCCAGCAGTGATAGGCAGGGCAATCAGCCCCAGCATTTT
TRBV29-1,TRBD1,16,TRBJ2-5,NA,CSVEGRTGARGETQYF,TGCAGCGTTGAAGGAAGGACAGGGGCTAGGGGAGAGACCCAGTACTTC
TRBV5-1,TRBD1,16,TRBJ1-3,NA,CASSSAGTGIGNTIYF,TGCGCCAGCAGTTCTGCCGGGACAGGGATCGGAAACACCATATATTTT
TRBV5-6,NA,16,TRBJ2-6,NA,CASSLAMGSGANVLTF,TGTGCCAGCAGCTTGGCAATGGGCTCTGGGGCCAACGTCCTGACTTTC
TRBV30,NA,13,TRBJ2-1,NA,CAWNIGLQGMQFF,TGTGCCTGGAACATCGGACTACAGGGAATGCAGTTCTTC
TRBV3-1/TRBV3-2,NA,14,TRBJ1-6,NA,CASSQVGSGSPLHF,TGTGCCAGCAGCCAAGTAGGGTCGGGTTCACCCCTCCACTTT
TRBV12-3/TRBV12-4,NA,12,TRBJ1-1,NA,CASSEGNTEAFF,TGTGCCAGCAGTGAAGGAAACACTGAAGCTTTCTTT
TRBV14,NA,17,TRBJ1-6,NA,CASSQARSGSYNSPLHF,TGTGCCAGCAGCCAAGCTCGGTCAGGCTCCTATAATTCACCCCTCCACTTT
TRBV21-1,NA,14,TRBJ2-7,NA,CASSPLRTAYEQYF,TGTGCCAGCAGTCCCCTCCGGACAGCCTACGAGCAGTACTTC
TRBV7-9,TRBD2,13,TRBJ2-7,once,CASSRPGLGEQYF,TGTGCCAGCAGCCGACCGGGACTAGGTGAGCAGTACTTC
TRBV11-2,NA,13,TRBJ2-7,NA,CASSLGLRYEQYF,TGTGCCAGCAGCCTCGGCCTTCGCTACGAGCAGTACTTC
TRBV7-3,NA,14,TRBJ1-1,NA,CASSSDGGGTEAFF,TGTGCCAGCAGCTCCGACGGGGGGGGGACTGAAGCTTTCTTT
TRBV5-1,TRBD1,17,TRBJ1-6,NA,CASSRELLKGAHSPLHF,TGCGCCAGCAGCCGAGAACTCCTAAAGGGGGCCCATTCACCCCTCCACTTT
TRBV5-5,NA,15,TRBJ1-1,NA,CASSLVGQGVDEAFF,TGTGCCAGCAGCTTGGTAGGCCAGGGTGTGGATGAAGCTTTCTTT
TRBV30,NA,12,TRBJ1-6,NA,CAWRAVYSPLHF,TGTGCCTGGAGGGCGGTTTATTCACCCCTCCACTTT
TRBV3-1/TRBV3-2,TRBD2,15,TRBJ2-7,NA,CASSPGLAGDYEQYF,TGTGCCAGCAGCCCCGGACTAGCGGGAGACTACGAGCAGTACTTC
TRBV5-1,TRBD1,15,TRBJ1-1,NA,CASSLEGARRTEAFF,TGCGCCAGCAGCTTGGAGGGGGCGCGTCGCACTGAAGCTTTCTTT
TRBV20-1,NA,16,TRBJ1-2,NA,CSASSPRQLPFYGYTF,TGCAGTGCTAGTAGTCCGCGACAGTTACCCTTCTATGGCTACACCTTC
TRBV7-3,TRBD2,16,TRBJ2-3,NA,CASSLVLAVNTDTQYF,TGTGCCAGCAGCTTAGTTCTAGCGGTAAACACAGATACGCAGTATTTT
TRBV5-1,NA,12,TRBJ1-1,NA,CASSLPSTEAFF,TGCGCCAGCAGCCTCCCCTCCACTGAAGCTTTCTTT
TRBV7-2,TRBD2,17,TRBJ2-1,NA,CASSSGLAGGTYNEQFF,TGTGCCAGCAGCTCGGGACTAGCGGGAGGAACCTACAATGAGCAGTTCTTC
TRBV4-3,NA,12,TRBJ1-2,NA,CASSQDPSGYTF,TGCGCCAGCAGCCAGGACCCTAGCGGCTACACCTTC
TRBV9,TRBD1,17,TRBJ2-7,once,CASSVDLSETGYNEQYF,TGTGCCAGCAGCGTAGATCTTTCCGAGACAGGGTATAACGAGCAGTACTTC
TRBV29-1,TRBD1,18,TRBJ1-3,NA,CSVLGTGEGGIPGNTIYF,TGCAGCGTACTCGGGACAGGGGAAGGGGGCATTCCTGGAAACACCATATATTTT
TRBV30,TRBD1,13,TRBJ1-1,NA,CAWRTGIWTEAFF,TGTGCCTGGAGGACAGGGATATGGACTGAAGCTTTCTTT
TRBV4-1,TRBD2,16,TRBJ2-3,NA,CASSQATSGRRDTQYF,TGCGCCAGCAGCCAGGCTACTAGCGGGAGAAGAGATACGCAGTATTTT
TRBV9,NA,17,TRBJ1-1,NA,CASSPRPWQGSNTEAFF,TGTGCCAGCAGCCCTCGTCCCTGGCAGGGTAGTAACACTGAAGCTTTCTTT
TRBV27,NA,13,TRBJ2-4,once,CASSLDGRNIQYF,TGTGCCAGCAGTTTAGACGGACGAAACATTCAGTACTTC
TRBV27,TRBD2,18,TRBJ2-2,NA,CASSIILAGGLVTGELFF,TGTGCCAGCAGTATCATATTAGCGGGGGGGCTTGTCACCGGGGAGCTGTTTTTT
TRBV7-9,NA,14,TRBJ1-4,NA,CASSLGRGNEKLFF,TGTGCCAGCAGCTTAGGAAGGGGGAATGAAAAACTGTTTTTT
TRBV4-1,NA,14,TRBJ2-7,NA,CASSQVSLVDEQYF,TGCGCCAGCAGCCAAGTAAGCCTAGTCGACGAGCAGTACTTC